Listed here are 11 T cell receptor beta chains from one sample, sequenced in a study of radiotherapy plus CTLA-4 blockade in lung cancer. Sequenced by immunoSEQ multiplex PCR; TCRdb stores in-frame clones only, minus some. Among approximately 80,000 clones listed, 60% to 85% were seen once. The sequencing here drew on peripheral blood, taken from a patient treated with radiotherapy plus ipilimumab. All receptors derive from a human donor with non-small cell lung cancer whose response to radiotherapy plus ipilimumab could not be evaluated. Some clones in this sample may be carry-over from other donors' samples.

The chain recombines TRBV20-1 with TRBJ1-2; D possibly corresponds to TRBD1 (6 bases). The CDR3 has 11 amino acids. The ends were cut back, 6 bases at V and 14 bases at J, with 19 bases in the middle. Looked up from germline, CDR1 is DFQATT and CDR2 is SNEGSKA (reference sequence). The CDR3 loop reads CSADQLGAFTF. The DNA for the CDR3 is TGCAGTGCGGACCAACTGGGGGCTTTTACCTTC.

V usage is TRBV7-2 and J usage is TRBJ1-3; no reliable D call. CDR3 length: 14 residues. V gave up 3 bases and J gave up 0 bases, with 6 bases separating them. Germline V gives CDR1 SGHTA, CDR2 FQGNSA. CDR3 amino acids: CASSFGGSGNTIYF. For the CDR3, the DNA is TGTGCCAGCAGCTTCGGAGGCTCTGGAAACACCATATATTTT.

V is TRBV7-6 and J is TRBJ2-5; maybe TRBD2 (7 bases). Trimming pared 0 bases from V and 7 bases from J, leaving 15 bases between. The V gene's germline CDR1 is SGHVS and CDR2 FNYEAQ. The CDR3 sequence is 15 residues long. CDR3 sequence: CASSLADGAGATQYF. DNA for the CDR3: TGTGCCAGCAGCTTAGCTGACGGGGCGGGGGCGACCCAGTACTTC.

The chain links TRBV28 to TRBJ2-3; possible D gene TRBD2, 5 bases. Trimming cost V 2 bases and J 1 base, with 10 bases left between them. The germline gives CDR1 MDHEN, CDR2 SYDVKM. The CDR3 has 15 amino acids. The CDR3 here is CASSLEGWGTDTQYF. The CDR3 DNA follows: TGTGCCAGCAGTTTAGAGGGTTGGGGCACAGATACGCAGTATTTT.

The chain links TRBV7-2 to TRBJ1-1; D possibly corresponds to TRBD1 (5 bases). From germline, CDR1 is SGHTA and CDR2 FQGNSA. The CDR3 length is 14 residues. Trimming took 5 bases from V and 7 from J, leaving 17 bases between them. The CDR3 DNA is TGTGCCAGCAGCCTAGGATGGGGGGAACTTGAAGCTTTCTTT. It codes for CASSLGWGELEAFF. Drawing the rest from reference TRBV7-2 and TRBJ1-1, the complete variable domain is GAGVSQSPSNKVTEKGKDVELRCDPISGHTALYWYRQSLGQGLEFLIYFQGNSAPDKSGLPSDRFSAERTGGSVSTLTIQRTQQEDSAVYLCASSLGWGELEAFFGQGTRLTVV.

V usage is TRBV11-1 and J usage is TRBJ1-1; TRBD1 matches 8 bases. The CDR3 has 14 amino acids. Germline V gene lookup returns CDR1 SGHAT and CDR2 FQDESV (reference sequence). Unmatched junction bases numbered 3, after V lost 1 base and J lost 5 bases. CDR3 coding DNA: TGTGCCAGCAGCTTAGGACAGGGGCGGACTGAAGCTTTCTTT. Its translation: CASSLGQGRTEAFF.

V is TRBV6-5 and J is TRBJ1-2; a possible D gene is TRBD1 (5 bases). The V end was cut by 6 bases, the J end by 0 bases, with 14 bases between. Per the germline V gene, CDR1 is MNHEY and CDR2 is SVGAGI. This CDR3 comprises 15 residues. Here the CDR3 DNA reads TGTGCCAGCAGGATCCAGGGTTATTCTAACTATGGCTACACCTTC. Amino acid sequence: CASRIQGYSNYGYTF.

Regarding this clone: This sample also contains other DNA sequences that code for the same CDR3. This sequence joins TRBV9 and TRBJ1-1; a weak D match, TRBD1 (6 bases). The CDR3 spans 14 residues. Trimming stripped 0 bases from V and 2 bases from J, with 8 bases between. Germline CDR1 is SGDLS and CDR2 is YYNGEE. This CDR3 is CASSVGQDNTEAFF. The CDR3 region has the DNA TGTGCCAGCAGCGTAGGACAGGATAACACTGAAGCTTTCTTT.

This clone has a single count. V gene TRBV2 combines with J gene TRBJ2-6, with D perhaps TRBD1 (6 bases). This CDR3 has 15 residues. CDR1 and CDR2 (germline): SNHLY, FYNNEI. V gave up 6 bases and J gave up 0 bases, with 9 bases separating them. The DNA for the CDR3 is TGTGCCAGCAGCACAGGGTACTCTGGGGCCAACGTCCTGACTTTC. Residues: CASSTGYSGANVLTF. The full variable domain, completed using reference TRBV2 and TRBJ2-6, is EPEVTQTPSHQVTQMGQEVILRCVPISNHLYFYWYRQILGQKVEFLVSFYNNEISEKSEIFDDQFSVERPDGSNFTLKIRSTKLEDSAMYFCASSTGYSGANVLTFGAGSRLTVL.

This clone was observed once. The chain employs TRBV7-7 and TRBJ1-2; TRBD1 aligns across 11 bases. CDR3 length equals 14 residues. CDR1 is SSHAT, CDR2 FNYEAQ, per germline (reference sequence). J gave up 14 bases and V 0 bases, and 8 bases lay outside the gene matches. CDR3 loop: CASSLARGTGGMTF. For the CDR3, the DNA is TGTGCCAGCAGCTTAGCGCGGGGGACAGGGGGTATGACCTTC.

The chain employs TRBV5-4 and TRBJ2-5; no definite D call. This CDR3 is built from 14 residues. Trimming took 2 bases from V and 2 from J, leaving 10 bases between them. Looked up from germline, CDR1 is SGHNT and CDR2 is YYREEE (reference sequence). DNA for the CDR3: TGTGCCAGCAGCTTTCCCACACAACAAGAGACCCAGTACTTC. It is translated as CASSFPTQQETQYF.